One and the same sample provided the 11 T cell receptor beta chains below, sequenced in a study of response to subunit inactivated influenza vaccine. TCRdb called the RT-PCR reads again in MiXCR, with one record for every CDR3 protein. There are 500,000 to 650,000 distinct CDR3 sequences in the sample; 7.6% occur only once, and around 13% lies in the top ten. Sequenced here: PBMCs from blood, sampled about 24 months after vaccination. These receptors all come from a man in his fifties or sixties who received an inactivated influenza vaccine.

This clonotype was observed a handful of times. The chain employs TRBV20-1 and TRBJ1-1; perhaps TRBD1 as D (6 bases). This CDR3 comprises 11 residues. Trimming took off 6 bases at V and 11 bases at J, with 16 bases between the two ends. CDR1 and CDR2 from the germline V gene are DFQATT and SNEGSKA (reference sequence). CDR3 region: CSAGGAPGAFF. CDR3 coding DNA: TGCAGTGCCGGGGGGGCCCCGGGGGCTTTCTTT.

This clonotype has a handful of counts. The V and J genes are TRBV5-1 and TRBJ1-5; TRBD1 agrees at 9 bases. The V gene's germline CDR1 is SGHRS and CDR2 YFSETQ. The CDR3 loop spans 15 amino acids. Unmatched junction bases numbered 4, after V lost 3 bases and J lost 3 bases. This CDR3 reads CASSWGTGTNQPQHF. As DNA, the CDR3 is TGCGCCAGCAGCTGGGGGACAGGGACCAATCAGCCCCAGCATTTT.

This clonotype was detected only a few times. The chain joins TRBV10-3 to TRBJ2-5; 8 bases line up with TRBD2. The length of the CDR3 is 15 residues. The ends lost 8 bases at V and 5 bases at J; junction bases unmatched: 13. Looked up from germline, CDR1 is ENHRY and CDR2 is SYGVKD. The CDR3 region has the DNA TGTGCCATCGGCCTGGGGAGCGGGGGAGAGGAGACCCAGTACTTC. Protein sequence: CAIGLGSGGEETQYF.

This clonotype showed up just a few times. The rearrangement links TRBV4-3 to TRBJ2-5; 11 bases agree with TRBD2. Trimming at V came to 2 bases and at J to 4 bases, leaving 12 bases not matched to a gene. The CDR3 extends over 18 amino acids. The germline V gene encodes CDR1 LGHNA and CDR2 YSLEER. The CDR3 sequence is CASSQNLAGGTRIETQYF. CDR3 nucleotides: TGCGCCAGCAGCCAAAACCTAGCGGGAGGAACCCGGATAGAGACCCAGTACTTC.

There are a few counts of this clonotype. The CDR3 sequence is CAISESLTIQETQYF. DNA for the CDR3: TGTGCCATCAGTGAGAGCTTGACCATCCAAGAGACCCAGTACTTC. The chain is built from TRBV10-3 and TRBJ2-5; D is uncertain. The length of the CDR3 is 15 residues. Trimming left V 2 bases short and J 1 base short, with 11 bases between. The germline gives CDR1 ENHRY, CDR2 SYGVKD.

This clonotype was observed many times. The CDR3 DNA sequence: TGCGCCAGCAGTCGGTCTAGCGGGAGGGTGAGCAATGAGCAGTTCTTC. Translating it yields CASSRSSGRVSNEQFF. The chain carries TRBV4-3 and TRBJ2-1; 12 bases match TRBD2. Trimming took 6 bases from V and 6 from J; bases not matched to a gene: 9. This CDR3 region has 16 residues. CDR1 LGHNA and CDR2 YSLEER come from the germline V gene.

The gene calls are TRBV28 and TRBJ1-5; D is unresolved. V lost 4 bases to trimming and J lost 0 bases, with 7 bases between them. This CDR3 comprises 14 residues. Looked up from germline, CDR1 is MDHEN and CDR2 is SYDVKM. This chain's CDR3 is CASSSTDSNQPQHF. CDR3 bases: TGTGCCAGCAGTTCCACAGATAGCAATCAGCCCCAGCATTTT.

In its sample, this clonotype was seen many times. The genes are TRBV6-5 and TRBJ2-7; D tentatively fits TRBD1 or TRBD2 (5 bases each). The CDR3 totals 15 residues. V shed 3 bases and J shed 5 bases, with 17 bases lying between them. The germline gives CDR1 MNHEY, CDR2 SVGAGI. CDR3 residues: CASSYSGALGNEQYF. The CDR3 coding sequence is TGTGCCAGCAGTTATTCCGGGGCCTTAGGGAACGAGCAGTACTTC.

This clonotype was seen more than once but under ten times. CDR3 DNA: TGTGCCAGCAGCTTAGCGCCTGTAAAGTTGGGGGAGACCCAGTACTTC. It translates to CASSLAPVKLGETQYF. The chain links TRBV7-8 to TRBJ2-5, with no clear D. Looked up from germline, CDR1 is SGHVS and CDR2 is FQNEAQ. Trimming pared 0 bases from V and 5 bases from J, leaving 16 bases between. The CDR3 has 16 amino acids.

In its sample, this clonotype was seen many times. CDR3: CSVEDFRQGAATDTQYF. CDR3 bases: TGCAGCGTTGAAGACTTCCGACAGGGGGCGGCCACAGATACGCAGTATTTT. This sequence joins TRBV29-1 and TRBJ2-3; TRBD1 aligns across 10 bases. The V segment lost 0 bases and the J segment 2 bases; nucleotides outside the gene matches: 8. The germline V gene has CDR1 SQVTM and CDR2 ANQGSEA. CDR3 size: 17 residues.

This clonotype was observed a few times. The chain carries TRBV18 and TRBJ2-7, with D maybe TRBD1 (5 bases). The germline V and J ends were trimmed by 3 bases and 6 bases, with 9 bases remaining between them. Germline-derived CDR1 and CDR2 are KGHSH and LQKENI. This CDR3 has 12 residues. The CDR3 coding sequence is TGTGCCAGCTCACCGTCCGACAGCGAGCAGTACTTC. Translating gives CASSPSDSEQYF.